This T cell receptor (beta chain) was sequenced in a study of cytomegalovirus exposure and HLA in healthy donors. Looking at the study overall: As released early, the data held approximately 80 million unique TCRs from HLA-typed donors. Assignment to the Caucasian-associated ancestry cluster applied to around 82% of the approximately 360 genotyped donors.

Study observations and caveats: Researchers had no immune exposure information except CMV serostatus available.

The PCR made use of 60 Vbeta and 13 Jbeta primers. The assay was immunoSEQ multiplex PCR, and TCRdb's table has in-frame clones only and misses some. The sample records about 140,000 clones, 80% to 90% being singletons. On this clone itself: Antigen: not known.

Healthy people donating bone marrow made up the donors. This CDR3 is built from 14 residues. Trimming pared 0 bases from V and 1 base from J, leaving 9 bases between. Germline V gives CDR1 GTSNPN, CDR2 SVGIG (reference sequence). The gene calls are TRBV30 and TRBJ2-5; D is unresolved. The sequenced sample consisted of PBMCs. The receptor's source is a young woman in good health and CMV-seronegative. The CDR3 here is CAWSVWRLQETQYF. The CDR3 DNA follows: TGTGCCTGGAGTGTCTGGCGGCTCCAAGAGACCCAGTACTTC.